This TCR beta chain was sequenced in a study of T cell changes during pregnancy in multiple sclerosis. Measured with immunoSEQ multiplex PCR; TCRdb has only the in-frame clones, and not every one. Of 35,000 to 40,000 clones in the sample, approximately 94% were seen once. After removal of 3 bases from V and 4 bases from J, the junction contained 6 bases not matched to a gene. The CDR3 totals 14 residues. Germline V lookup: CDR1 GTSNPN, CDR2 SVGIG (reference sequence). The rearrangement uses TRBV30 and TRBJ1-1; 9 nucleotides align to TRBD1. The source was CD4+ T cells from peripheral blood mononuclear cells, collected in the second trimester of pregnancy. This clonotype was sampled from a female donor with multiple sclerosis, enrolled in a pregnancy study. The CDR3 region has the DNA TGTGCCTGGAGAGCTTCGACAGGGGGCACTGAAGCTTTCTTT. Translated, it gives CAWRASTGGTEAFF.